This T cell receptor (beta chain) was recovered during a study of tumor-infiltrating lymphocytes in primary liver carcinoma. Background on the study: Spanning 30 to 69 years of age, the patients were men and women. The yield of productive TCRbeta reads per sample was roughly 3.5 to 7.13 million and was similar across tissue types.

cDNA specific to TCR beta was made from around 450 ng of total RNA, with a constant-region primer employed for priming. Library construction for TCR beta comprised three nested multiplex PCR rounds performed with slightly modified ARM-PCR. Each CDR3 protein is one row after TCRdb ran MiXCR on the multiplex PCR reads. The sample carries about 320,000 distinct CDR3 sequences, 50% to 60% recorded once. Unsorted whole blood supplied the RNA, and germline DNA was extracted too. This clonotype was observed at least ten times. This TCR was recovered from a woman aged 25 to 39 with primary liver carcinoma and hepatitis B virus infection. The specimen sequenced was peripheral blood.

The CDR3: CASSQVGTRGGTNYGYTF. In nucleotides, the CDR3 is TGCGCCAGCAGCCAAGTCGGCACTCGAGGGGGGACTAACTATGGCTACACCTTC. J is TRBJ1-2 and V is TRBV4-1, with TRBD1 as a possible D gene (6 bases). This CDR3 is 18 amino acids long. The V and J ends lost 1 base and 0 bases respectively, with 18 bases between them. Germline V lookup: CDR1 MGHRA, CDR2 YSYEKL.